This T cell receptor beta chain was obtained from a study of T cell changes during pregnancy in multiple sclerosis. The data were produced by immunoSEQ multiplex PCR, yet TCRdb's version contains in-frame clones alone and is incomplete. Here the sample spans over 50,000 clones, nearly 90% being singletons. V lost 8 bases and J lost 2, with 16 bases in between. Per the germline V gene, CDR1 is MDHEN and CDR2 is SYDVKM. There are 15 residues in the CDR3. The specimen comprised peripheral blood, sampled in the first trimester of pregnancy. The receptor was derived from a female donor with multiple sclerosis, enrolled in a pregnancy study. V gene TRBV28 combines with J gene TRBJ1-5; a possible D gene is TRBD1 (5 bases). The CDR3 DNA sequence: TGTGCCAGCTCATGGGGGGTATTTGGCAATCAGCCCCAGCATTTT. This sequence encodes CASSWGVFGNQPQHF.